This T cell receptor (beta chain) was recovered during a study of radiation and T cells in renal cell carcinoma. Study details: Nephrectomy followed 15 Gy stereotactic body radiation by 4 weeks.

The protocol was immunoSEQ multiplex PCR, while the TCRdb copy is restricted to in-frame clones and leaves out a portion. The sample records about 130,000 clones, around 85% being singletons. Time point: blood 2 weeks post-SBRT. Treatment indicated: 15 Gy SBRT to primary tumor, nephrectomy 4 weeks later. After SBRT, blood was collected at 2 and 4 weeks, plus baseline. Clear cell pathology was present in this patient's renal cell carcinoma. This CDR3 spans 17 amino acids. Comment on this clone: Its target is not known.

General observations from the study: From baseline, blood top tumor clonotypes peaked at 2 weeks post-radiation.

The receptor was isolated from a man aged 45 to 65 with renal cell carcinoma. The chain recombines TRBV21-1 with TRBJ2-7; TRBD1, the D gene given by the table, was not confirmed from the DNA. TRBV21-1 is labeled a pseudogene. The sequencing used blood, collected from a patient whose treatment included radiotherapy and nephrectomy. The CDR3 region has the DNA TGTGCCAGCAGCAAAGGTGGGCCGAACAGGGTAGGAACCGAGCAGTACTTC. Amino acid sequence: CASSKGGPNRVGTEQYF.